The rows below give T cell receptor beta chains drawn from one sample of a study of metastatic and nonmetastatic thyroid tumors. TCRdb re-called clones from the PCR reads using MiXCR. The repertoire holds tens of thousands of clones, with roughly 13% as singletons. Source material: blood. These receptors all come from a female donor with papillary thyroid cancer or a benign thyroid nodule (not recorded which). Some clones in this sample may be carry-over from other donors' samples. Each CDR3 is given with its conserved first and last residue. A D gene is named only where the DNA matches it firmly. Clone size appears in some rows only: once, few, many, or a class for an expanded clone.

j_call	v_call	clone_size	d_call	cdr3_nt	cdr3_aa
TRBJ2-5	TRBV15	many	TRBD2	TGTGCCACCAGCAGAGATCTAGGACTAGCGGGAGGAGAGACCCAGTACTTC	CATSRDLGLAGGETQYF
TRBJ1-1	TRBV5-1	.	.	TGCGCCAGGAGCTCTGACCTTGTTGGGAACACTGAAGCTTTATTT	CARSSDLVGNTEALF
TRBJ2-3	TRBV27	many	.	TGTGCCAGCAGTTCTGATACGCAGTATTTT	CASSSDTQYF
TRBJ1-2	TRBV28	many	.	TGTGCGACCGACAGAAACTATGGCTACACCTTC	CATDRNYGYTF
TRBJ2-1	TRBV6-2/TRBV6-3	few	TRBD2	TGTGCCAGCAAGGGCGGAGTCAGCGGGAGGTATGAGCAGTTCTTC	CASKGGVSGRYEQFF
TRBJ2-7	TRBV28	many	.	TGTGCCAGCAGTGGAGCGGAGAGACTCTCCTACGAGCAGTACTTC	CASSGAERLSYEQYF
TRBJ2-3	TRBV20-1	.	TRBD2	TGCAGTGCTAGTGGAGGACTAGTTGGCACTGCTACGCAGTATTTT	CSASGGLVGTATQYF
TRBJ1-6	TRBV19	many	TRBD1	TGTGCCAGTAGTGGGGGGACAGCGGACAATTCACCCCTCCACTTT	CASSGGTADNSPLHF
TRBJ2-2	TRBV11-1	many	.	TGTGCCAGCAGCCTAGGGTACTCCGTGGTAACCGGGGAGCTGTTTTTT	CASSLGYSVVTGELFF
TRBJ2-5	TRBV28	many	TRBD2	TGTGCCAGCAGTTTTTTCGCGGGAGAAGAGACCCAGTACTTC	CASSFFAGEETQYF
TRBJ2-2	TRBV7-6	many	.	TGTGCCAGCAGCCCCAGGTGGCGGGATTGGTACACCGGGGAGCTGTTTTTT	CASSPRWRDWYTGELFF
TRBJ2-2	TRBV20-1	.	TRBD2	TGCAGTGCTAGACCCTTAGAGCGGGAAAGTATCGGGGAGCTGTTTTTT	CSARPLERESIGELFF
TRBJ2-1	TRBV7-3	many	.	TGTGCCAGCAGCTCGGAGGGCATTAATGAGCAGTTCTTC	CASSSEGINEQFF
TRBJ2-2	TRBV12-3/TRBV12-4	.	TRBD2	TGCGCCAGCAGTTTTTTTGTTGGTACTAGCGTGTACACCGGGGAGCTGTTTTTT	CASSFFVGTSVYTGELFF
TRBJ1-6	TRBV3-1	many	TRBD1	TGTGCCAGCAGCCAAGATCCACGACAGGGGGCAGGTTCACCCCTCCACTTT	CASSQDPRQGAGSPLHF
TRBJ2-7	TRBV11-2	.	TRBD2	TGTGCCAGCAGCGATAGCGGGGGATACGAGCAGTACTTC	CASSDSGGYEQYF
TRBJ1-3	TRBV6-1	.	.	TGTGCCAGCAGTGTGACTAGGGCCTCGAGTGGCACCATATATTTT	CASSVTRASSGTIYF
TRBJ2-1	TRBV14	many	.	TGTGCCAGCAGCCAAGGGCGATCCAGCATGGCTGAGCAGTTCTTC	CASSQGRSSMAEQFF
TRBJ2-6	TRBV27	many	.	TGTGCCAGCAGTTTAAGGGTGGATGCCTCCCTCCGGGCCAACGTCCTGACTTTC	CASSLRVDASLRANVLTF
TRBJ2-1	TRBV5-1	many	TRBD1	TGCGCCAGCAGCTTGGTTGGGACAGGGGGTTTGGATGAGCAGTTCTTC	CASSLVGTGGLDEQFF
TRBJ1-5	TRBV30	once	.	TGTGCCTGGAGTCGGGGCAGCCATATCAATCAGCCCCAGCATTTT	CAWSRGSHINQPQHF
TRBJ1-5	TRBV2	many	TRBD1	TGTGCCAGCAGTGGGGACAGGGCTGGAGACCAGCCCCAGCATTTT	CASSGDRAGDQPQHF
TRBJ2-7	TRBV7-3	.	TRBD1	TGTGCCAGCAACTTCGACAGGGATAGCTCCTACGAGCAGTACTTC	CASNFDRDSSYEQYF
TRBJ2-1	TRBV6-1	many	.	TGTGCCAGCAGTCTTGGGCCAGGGCGCTCCTACAATGAGCAGTTCTTC	CASSLGPGRSYNEQFF
TRBJ1-2	TRBV20-1	once	TRBD1	TGCAGTGCCACGACAGGGGGCATCGGTGGCTACACCTTC	CSATTGGIGGYTF
TRBJ2-3	TRBV19	many	TRBD1	TGTGCCAGTAGTATGAGACAGGGCACCGGGACGAGCACAGATACGCAGTATTTT	CASSMRQGTGTSTDTQYF
TRBJ1-1	TRBV4-2	many	.	TGTGCCAGCAGCCAAGAATGGGGAACTGAAGCTTTCTTT	CASSQEWGTEAFF
TRBJ1-1	TRBV18	many	TRBD1	TGTGCCAGCTCACCTGGGACAGATGAAGCTTTCTTT	CASSPGTDEAFF
TRBJ2-7	TRBV7-2	many	.	TGTGCCAGCAGCTTAGCTGTGGGGGGGCCAACAACACGAGCAACCCGGTACTTC	CASSLAVGGPTTRATRYF
TRBJ2-1	TRBV28	few	.	TGTGCCAGCAGTCGCGTACAGGGAGTCGTCAATGAGCAGTTCTTC	CASSRVQGVVNEQFF
TRBJ2-1	TRBV20-1	many	TRBD2	TGCAGTGCTTCCCCCCGCGCGGGAGGGCCCGGTGAGCAGTTCTTC	CSASPRAGGPGEQFF
TRBJ2-6	TRBV7-2	.	TRBD1	TGTGCCAGCAGCCTCGGGACAGGGCGCGATGGTGGGGCCAACGTCCTCACTTTC	CASSLGTGRDGGANVLTF